This TCR beta chain was sequenced in a study of technical replicates of blood from a few donors. This clone has only a few counts. Clones were read by immunoSEQ multiplex PCR, and TCRdb kept only the in-frame ones, dropping some. The sample has more than 65,000 clones; about 95% are singletons. J gave up 4 bases and V 0 bases, and 7 bases lay outside the gene matches. CDR1 and CDR2 (germline): SGDLS, YYNGEE. CDR3 length: 16 amino acids. Sample: T cells isolated from PBMCs. The TCR comes from a human donor in good health. V usage is TRBV9 and J usage is TRBJ1-2; 9 positions agree with TRBD1. This CDR3 is CASSVADTGGTYGYTF. CDR3 DNA: TGTGCCAGCAGCGTAGCTGATACAGGGGGCACCTATGGCTACACCTTC. The full variable domain, rest sourced from reference TRBV9 and TRBJ1-2, is DSGVTQTPKHLITATGQRVTLRCSPRSGDLSVYWYQQSLDQGLQFLIQYYNGEERAKGNILERFSAQQFPDLHSELNLSSLELGDSALYFCASSVADTGGTYGYTFGSGTRLTVV.